This T cell receptor beta chain emerged from a study of pediatric ulcerative colitis. Study findings and constraints: Acute severe colitis showed lower rectal diversity from clonal expansions.

With respect to this clone: Its specificity is unknown.

One to two pinch biopsies were taken from the rectum during colonoscopy. The CDR3 covers 16 residues. V lost 0 bases, J lost 2 bases, and 12 bases lay in between. Per the germline V gene, CDR1 is MNHNY and CDR2 is SVGAGI (reference sequence). The survey-level immunoSEQ assay was used. The table came from immunoSEQ multiplex PCR; TCRdb's copy has only in-frame clones and leaves some out. The data show more than 15,000 clones, with less than 80% seen just once and about 3.4% held by the top ten. This TCR was sampled from a girl aged 10-17 years with moderate ulcerative colitis. The chain carries TRBV6-6 and TRBJ2-3; perhaps TRBD1 as D (5 bases). Sequencing was carried out using gut tissue. CDR3 coding DNA: TGTGCCAGCAGTTACTCCAGGGTGGTGAACACAGATACGCAGTATTTT. This gives the protein CASSYSRVVNTDTQYF.